This T cell receptor beta chain was sequenced in a study of control samples from healthy donors and cancer patients. Germline V gene data show CDR1 as LNHDA and CDR2 as SQIVND (reference sequence). The CDR3 sequence is 16 residues long. Trimming took 5 bases from V and 0 from J, leaving 14 bases between them. Profiling relied on immunoSEQ multiplex PCR, and the TCRdb table lists in-frame clones only, not all of them. Here the sample spans about 120,000 clones, around nine tenths being singletons. The sequence was obtained from a woman aged 55-69 years with lung cancer. The chain links TRBV19 to TRBJ1-3, with D perhaps matching TRBD1 (6 bases). Sequences were obtained from PBMCs. The CDR3 region is CASSPIDRNSGNTIYF. CDR3 DNA: TGTGCCAGTAGTCCCATAGACAGGAACTCTGGAAACACCATATATTTT. Combining the CDR3 with reference TRBV19 and TRBJ1-3 gives the whole variable domain DGGITQSPKYLFRKEGQNVTLSCEQNLNHDAMYWYRQDPGQGLRLIYYSQIVNDFQKGDIAEGYSVSREKKESFPLTVTSAQKNPTAFYLCASSPIDRNSGNTIYFGEGSWLTVV.